These 26 T cell receptor beta chains originate from one sample sequenced in a study of CD8 T cells in ankylosing spondylitis. Whole-study findings and limits: Seemingly distinctive of ankylosing spondylitis blood was a TCR beta motif formed by eight highly homologous variants.

TCRdb reprocessed the 5' RACE reads via MiXCR and lists one record per CDR3 protein. The sample has approximately 550,000 distinct CDR3 sequences; roughly 13% are singletons. Antigen specificity for these receptors is unknown. Source material: blood, either unsorted or a sorted T cell fraction (not recorded which). The receptors here all came from a male donor with ankylosing spondylitis.

This clonotype was detected only a few times. The V gene is TRBV24-1, the J gene TRBJ2-2, with 9 bases fitting TRBD1. This CDR3 is built from 15 residues. V trimming: 4 bases; J trimming: 6 bases; junction bases outside the gene matches: 5. CDR1 is KGHDR, CDR2 SFDVKD, per germline. The CDR3 spells CATSEPRQGAGELFF. In DNA, the CDR3 is TGTGCCACCAGTGAACCTCGACAGGGGGCCGGGGAGCTGTTTTTT.

This clonotype appeared a few times. V gene TRBV29-1 combines with J gene TRBJ1-4; D remains ambiguous. Trimming left V 7 bases short and J 8 bases short, with 11 bases between. CDR1 SQVTM and CDR2 ANQGSEA come from the germline V gene. The CDR3 has 11 amino acids. The CDR3, as DNA: TGCAGCGGTATACTGGGGGAAAAACTGTTTTTT. Protein sequence: CSGILGEKLFF.

This clonotype has at least ten counts. This sequence joins TRBV27 and TRBJ1-6, with D uncertain. The germline CDR1 and CDR2 sequences are MNHEY and SMNVEV (reference sequence). This CDR3 comprises 15 residues. V dropped 3 bases and J dropped 0 bases, with 6 bases sitting between them. CDR3 loop: CASSFGVSYNSPLHF. Written as DNA, the CDR3 is TGTGCCAGCAGTTTTGGAGTCTCCTATAATTCACCCCTCCACTTT.

The chain is built from TRBV20-1 and TRBJ2-1, with 12 bases lining up with TRBD2. Germline V CDR1 and CDR2: DFQATT, SNEGSKA (reference sequence). Germline trimming cut 6 bases from V and 8 bases from J; bases unmatched to any gene: 8. The CDR3 is 14 amino acids. The CDR3 sequence: CSAATSGSLDEQFF. CDR3 DNA sequence: TGCAGTGCCGCGACTAGCGGGAGTCTCGATGAGCAGTTCTTC.

A single count supports this clonotype. The chain joins TRBV30 to TRBJ2-1, with TRBD2 matching 7 bases. V was clipped by 5 bases and J by 7 bases; unmatched bases: 11. The CDR3 length is 14 residues. Germline assignment: CDR1 GTSNPN and CDR2 SVGIG (reference sequence). CDR3 nucleotide sequence: TGTGCCTGGTCAAGCGGGATGGGGGGTAATGAGCAGTTCTTC. As protein: CAWSSGMGGNEQFF.

This clonotype was observed a handful of times. The chain links TRBV20-1 to TRBJ2-7; D might be TRBD1 (5 bases). The germline gives CDR1 DFQATT, CDR2 SNEGSKA (reference sequence). Trimming removed 6 bases from V and 6 bases from J, with 24 bases in between. The CDR3 totals 15 residues. CDR3 sequence (DNA): TGCAGTGCCGCCGTCGAAGGGGCTTTCGTCTTCGAGCAGTACTTC. This encodes CSAAVEGAFVFEQYF.

For this clonotype: The junction departs from the called germline gene at one end, perhaps through a read error. The rearrangement uses TRBV12-3 or TRBV12-4 and TRBJ2-7, with TRBD2 matching 7 bases. The CDR3 spans 14 residues. DNA of the CDR3: TGTGCCAGCAGATTAGCGGGTTATTCCAACGAGCAGTACTTC. Its protein product is CASRLAGYSNEQYF.

Only a few counts were recorded for this clonotype. The chain combines TRBV20-1 with TRBJ1-1; D ambiguous. The CDR3 length is 14 residues. The germline V and J ends were trimmed by 6 bases and 2 bases, with 16 bases remaining between them. CDR1 and CDR2 (germline): DFQATT, SNEGSKA (reference sequence). This CDR3 reads CSATKAGLNTEAFF. CDR3 DNA sequence: TGCAGTGCCACGAAGGCAGGCCTTAACACTGAAGCTTTCTTT.

This clonotype was counted only a few times. V gene TRBV12-3 or TRBV12-4 combines with J gene TRBJ1-2; D possibly corresponds to TRBD1 (5 bases). Trimming took 6 bases from V and 4 from J, leaving 15 bases between them. CDR3 length equals 14 residues. The CDR3 loop is CASRAGGQFYGYTF. Written as DNA, the CDR3 is TGTGCCAGCAGAGCGGGGGGTCAGTTCTATGGCTACACCTTC.

The CDR3 spells CASSPRENYGYTF. As DNA, the CDR3 is TGTGCCAGCAGCCCCAGGGAGAACTATGGCTACACCTTC. The V and J genes are TRBV7-9 and TRBJ1-2; tentatively, D is TRBD1 (5 bases). CDR3 size: 13 residues. Germline-derived CDR1 and CDR2 are SEHNR and FQNEAQ (reference sequence). The ends were cut back, 5 bases at V and 2 bases at J, with 9 bases in the middle.

As DNA, the CDR3 is TGCAGTGCTAGAGGGGCGAGGTCGGAGCGCGAGCAGTACTTC. This gives the protein CSARGARSEREQYF. The V call is TRBV20-1, the J call TRBJ2-7; D gene ambiguous. Deletions cut 1 base from V and 6 bases from J, with 16 bases between. Germline V gene lookup returns CDR1 DFQATT and CDR2 SNEGSKA (reference sequence). The CDR3 contains 14 residues.

The gene calls are TRBV19 and TRBJ2-1, with a possible D match to TRBD2 (5 bases). The CDR3 length is 14 residues. Trimming removed 5 bases at V and 5 bases at J, with 13 bases between. Germline V gene sequence: CDR1 LNHDA, CDR2 SQIVND (reference sequence). This CDR3 reads CASSPRTGNNEQFF. The CDR3 nucleotides are TGTGCCAGTAGTCCGCGGACGGGAAACAATGAGCAGTTCTTC.

This clonotype was counted only a few times. The rearrangement joins TRBV10-3 to TRBJ2-2; D may be TRBD1 (5 bases). The length of the CDR3 is 14 residues. The germline V and J ends were trimmed by 3 bases and 4 bases, with 9 bases remaining between them. Germline CDR1 reads ENHRY; CDR2 reads SYGVKD. The CDR3: CAISDRARTGELFF. The CDR3 coding sequence is TGTGCCATCAGTGACAGGGCACGCACCGGGGAGCTGTTTTTT.

This clonotype showed up just a few times. The rearrangement uses TRBV10-3 and TRBJ1-2, with D perhaps matching TRBD1 (6 bases). Per germline, CDR1 ENHRY and CDR2 SYGVKD. Trimming cost V 7 bases and J 0 bases, with 9 bases left between them. CDR3 length: 13 residues. CDR3 bases: TGTGCCATCACGGACAGCCCTAACTATGGCTACACCTTC. This gives the protein CAITDSPNYGYTF.

In DNA form, the CDR3 reads TGCGCCAGCAGCTTCACATCAGGGAACGAGCAGTACGTC. Amino acids: CASSFTSGNEQYV. The chain links TRBV5-1 to TRBJ2-7, with a possible D match to TRBD1 (5 bases). CDR1 is SGHRS, CDR2 YFSETQ, per germline. The CDR3 extends over 13 amino acids. V was clipped by 2 bases and J by 5 bases, with 11 bases between them.

This clonotype occurred a few times. The chain combines TRBV5-1 with TRBJ2-5; 10 positions match TRBD2. J lost 4 bases, V lost 1 base, and 1 base had no gene match. Germline values: CDR1 SGHRS, CDR2 YFSETQ. CDR3 size: 14 residues. The CDR3 nucleotides read TGCGCCAGCAGCTTGATAGCGGGAGGAGAGACCCAGTACTTC. As protein: CASSLIAGGETQYF.

The chain is built from TRBV14 and TRBJ2-3, with a weak D call TRBD2 (6 bases). The CDR3 loop spans 15 amino acids. Trimming left V 4 bases short and J 6 bases short, with 17 bases between. Germline-derived CDR1 and CDR2 are SGHDN and FVKESK. CDR3 DNA sequence: TGTGCCAGCAGCCCGGAGGGCCGGAGGCTGGATACGCAGTATTTT. This translates into CASSPEGRRLDTQYF.

At least ten counts were recorded for this clonotype. This rearrangement joins TRBV5-1 to TRBJ1-2; 11 nucleotides match TRBD1. Germline V lookup: CDR1 SGHRS, CDR2 YFSETQ. After removal of 4 bases from V and 6 bases from J, the junction contained 8 bases not matched to a gene. The CDR3 consists of 15 residues. CDR3 sequence reads: CASSPGQGARHGYTF. DNA for the CDR3: TGCGCCAGCAGCCCCGGACAGGGGGCTCGACATGGCTACACCTTC.

The V gene is TRBV4-1, the J gene TRBJ2-7; D possibly corresponds to TRBD2 (5 bases). V was clipped by 4 bases and J by 0 bases, with 13 bases between them. Germline loops: CDR1 MGHRA, CDR2 YSYEKL. The CDR3 length is 15 residues. CDR3 protein: CASSPGPADSYEQYF. The CDR3 DNA follows: TGCGCCAGCAGCCCCGGGCCAGCGGACTCCTACGAGCAGTACTTC.

There are many counts of this clonotype. The V gene is TRBV6-5, the J gene TRBJ1-1; a possible D gene is TRBD1 (5 bases). The CDR3 runs 12 residues. Trimming took off 5 bases at V and 5 bases at J, with 9 bases between the two ends. Germline assignment: CDR1 MNHEY and CDR2 SVGAGI. The CDR3 protein is CASSRRGTEAFF. CDR3 nucleotide sequence: TGTGCCAGCAGTCGAAGGGGAACTGAAGCTTTCTTT.

At least ten counts were recorded for this clonotype. The chain recombines TRBV6-2 or TRBV6-3 with TRBJ2-2, with 7 bases matching TRBD1. The J segment lost 1 base and the V segment lost 4 bases, leaving 12 bases of the junction unmatched. The CDR3 runs 18 residues. Germline assignment: CDR1 MNHEY and CDR2 SVGEGT. DNA of the CDR3: TGTGCCAGCAGTTTCTCTCCTTCCCGGGACAGGAACACCGGGGAGCTGTTTTTT. This translates into CASSFSPSRDRNTGELFF.

This clonotype was recorded a few times. The CDR3: CATSARVTSGADTQYF. DNA of the CDR3: TGTGCCACCAGTGCGAGGGTGACTAGCGGAGCAGATACGCAGTATTTT. This chain links TRBV24-1 with TRBJ2-3, with 9 bases matching TRBD2. Per the germline V gene, CDR1 is KGHDR and CDR2 is SFDVKD. The CDR3 covers 16 residues. The junction had 9 bases not matched to a gene; V was cut back by 5 bases and J by 4 bases.

There are a few counts of this clonotype. V is TRBV29-1 and J is TRBJ2-2; D may be TRBD2 (6 bases). The V gene's germline CDR1 is SQVTM and CDR2 ANQGSEA. The CDR3 is made up of 15 amino acids. With 5 bases removed from V and 6 bases from J, the gap between germline ends came to 19 bases. CDR3 DNA sequence: TGCAGCGTTCGACAGTCGGGAGTATTGGCCGGGGAGCTGTTTTTT. As protein: CSVRQSGVLAGELFF.

This clonotype was counted between two and nine times. The chain combines TRBV20-1 with TRBJ1-5; D is ambiguous. Germline V gene lookup returns CDR1 DFQATT and CDR2 SNEGSKA (reference sequence). The CDR3 runs 12 residues. Trimming removed 5 bases from V and 5 bases from J, with 10 bases in between. In DNA, the CDR3 is TGCAGTGCTTCTACAGTCGATCAGCCCCAGCATTTT. Protein: CSASTVDQPQHF.

This clonotype has only a few counts. The rearrangement uses TRBV20-1 and TRBJ2-2, with 9 bases matching TRBD1. The V gene end was trimmed by 3 bases and the J gene end by 4 bases; junction bases not matched to a gene: 3. CDR3 length: 14 residues. CDR1 is DFQATT and CDR2 is SNEGSKA in the germline V gene (reference sequence). This CDR3 reads CSASGTGSTGELFF. The CDR3 bases are TGCAGTGCTAGCGGGACAGGGAGCACCGGGGAGCTGTTTTTT.

There are a few counts of this clonotype. The chain recombines TRBV11-2 with TRBJ2-7; D is ambiguous. Germline V CDR1 and CDR2: SGHAT, FQNNGV. This CDR3 is 14 amino acids long. The V end was cut by 0 bases, the J end by 2 bases, with 8 bases between. CDR3 nucleotide sequence: TGTGCCAGCAGCTTAGATCCAGGACCCTACGAGCAGTACTTC. It translates to CASSLDPGPYEQYF.